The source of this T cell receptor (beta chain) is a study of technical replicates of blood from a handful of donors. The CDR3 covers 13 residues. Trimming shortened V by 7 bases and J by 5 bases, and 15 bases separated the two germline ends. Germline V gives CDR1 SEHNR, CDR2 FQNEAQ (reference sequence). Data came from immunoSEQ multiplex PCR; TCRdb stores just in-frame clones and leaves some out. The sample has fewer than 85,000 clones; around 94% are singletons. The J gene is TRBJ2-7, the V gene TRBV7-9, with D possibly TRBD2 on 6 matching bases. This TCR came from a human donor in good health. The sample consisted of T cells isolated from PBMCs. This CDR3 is CASNIPGVDEQYF. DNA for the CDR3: TGTGCCAGCAATATCCCGGGGGTGGACGAGCAGTACTTC.